The 4 T cell receptor beta chains below all came from one sample that was sequenced in a study of blood T cell repertoires in COVID-19. Libraries were prepared by immunoSEQ multiplex PCR; TCRdb keeps only in-frame clonotypes and omits some of them. Of fewer than 350,000 clones detected, over 75% appear once; the ten largest clones hold around 7.2%. The sequenced material came from peripheral blood. The origin of the receptors is a human donor in a cohort sampled during active COVID-19.

The chain couples TRBV7-3 to TRBJ1-3; 7 bases agree with TRBD1. CDR3 size: 13 residues. Germline-derived CDR1 and CDR2 are SGHTA and FQGTGA. Trimming cost V 5 bases and J 4 bases; bases outside gene matches: 2. CDR3 in DNA: TGTGCCAGCAGCACGGGACAGGGAAACACCATATATTTT. Translated, it gives CASSTGQGNTIYF.

V is TRBV27 and J is TRBJ2-7, with 9 bases that match TRBD1. The CDR3 length is 15 residues. V shed 5 bases, J shed 1 base, and the junction held 6 bases outside the gene matches. CDR1 and CDR2 (germline): MNHEY, SMNVEV (reference sequence). CDR3 sequence: CASSMDRGPSYEQYF. The CDR3 coding sequence is TGTGCCAGCAGTATGGACAGGGGACCTTCCTACGAGCAGTACTTC.

CDR3 DNA: TGTGCCAGCAGCAAAGAAGGCGACAAACGTACTGGGGCCAACGTCCTGACTTTC. Its translation: CASSKEGDKRTGANVLTF. V is TRBV21-1 and J is TRBJ2-6; the D call TRBD1 from the table was never checked on the DNA. TRBV21-1 is noted as a pseudogene. The CDR3 totals 18 residues.

This chain uses TRBV7-9 with TRBJ2-5; 8 bases agree with TRBD1. The V segment lost 7 bases and the J segment 5 bases; nucleotides outside the gene matches: 6. The CDR3 contains 13 residues. CDR1 is SEHNR and CDR2 is FQNEAQ in the germline V gene (reference sequence). Here the CDR3 DNA reads TGTGCCAGCACCACAACAGGGGGGGAGACCCAGTACTTC. Translated, it gives CASTTTGGETQYF.